The 18 T cell receptor beta chains in this list originate from one sample, sequenced in a study of blood T cell repertoires in COVID-19. Profiling relied on immunoSEQ multiplex PCR, and the TCRdb table lists in-frame clones only, not all of them. The table records 53,000 or so clones, approximately 80% of them present only once. The sample comprised peripheral blood. These receptors all come from a man aged 70-80 years with active or convalescent COVID-19.

V is TRBV20-1 and J is TRBJ1-5; TRBD1 might be the D (5 bases). The ends were cut back, 3 bases at V and 0 bases at J, with 9 bases in the middle. Germline CDR1 reads DFQATT; CDR2 reads SNEGSKA (reference sequence). The CDR3 is 14 amino acids. DNA of the CDR3: TGCAGTGCTAGTCCAGGGAATAGCAATCAGCCCCAGCATTTT. Protein sequence: CSASPGNSNQPQHF.

The V and J genes are TRBV10-3 and TRBJ2-7, with D perhaps matching TRBD1 (5 bases). This CDR3 has 15 residues. Per germline, CDR1 ENHRY and CDR2 SYGVKD. Trimming took 2 bases from V and 3 from J, leaving 14 bases between them. The CDR3 reads CAISELGETGYEQYF. In nucleotides, the CDR3 is TGTGCCATCAGTGAGCTAGGGGAAACTGGCTACGAGCAGTACTTC.

The J gene is TRBJ2-4, the V gene TRBV21-1; the DNA was not compared with TRBD1, the D call given in the table. TRBV21-1 is marked as a pseudogene. This CDR3 spans 19 amino acids. CDR3 bases: TGTGCCAGCAGCTTAAGGATGCAGGGTAACAATCTAGCCAAAAACATTCAGTACTTC. As protein: CASSLRMQGNNLAKNIQYF.

The chain couples TRBV6-2 or TRBV6-3 to TRBJ1-5; no firm D call. The germline gives CDR1 MNHEY, CDR2 SVGEGT. The CDR3 runs to 12 residues. V gave up 0 bases and J gave up 9 bases, with 6 bases separating them. CDR3 in amino acids: CASSYSPGPQHF. The CDR3 DNA reads TGTGCCAGCAGTTACTCGCCGGGGCCCCAGCATTTT.

V gene TRBV20-1 combines with J gene TRBJ1-2; TRBD1 aligns across 7 bases. The germline CDR1 and CDR2 sequences are DFQATT and SNEGSKA (reference sequence). This CDR3 spans 13 amino acids. Germline trimming cut 3 bases from V and 7 bases from J; bases unmatched to any gene: 8. CDR3 protein: CSASDRVGGGYTF. CDR3 coding DNA: TGCAGTGCTAGTGACAGGGTAGGGGGTGGCTACACCTTC.

This chain uses TRBV11-3 with TRBJ2-7, with 13 positions matching TRBD2. Germline loops: CDR1 SGHNT, CDR2 YENEEA. Trimming cost V 5 bases and J 2 bases; bases outside gene matches: 3. The CDR3 contains 15 residues. CDR3 residues: CASSPGTSGAYEQYF. DNA for the CDR3: TGTGCCAGCAGCCCCGGGACTAGCGGGGCCTACGAGCAGTACTTC.

The chain recombines TRBV6-6 with TRBJ1-5; D is unclear. The CDR3 is 14 amino acids. The germline CDR1 and CDR2 sequences are MNHNY and SVGAGI (reference sequence). With 7 bases removed from V and 0 bases from J, the gap between germline ends came to 10 bases. The CDR3 loop reads CASKVPNSNQPQHF. CDR3 nucleotides: TGTGCCAGCAAAGTCCCTAATAGCAATCAGCCCCAGCATTTT.

This clone was observed a few times. The chain links TRBV11-3 to TRBJ2-7; 7 nucleotides line up with TRBD2. CDR3 length: 14 residues. The trim removed 0 bases at V and 11 bases at J, leaving 10 bases unmatched. CDR1 and CDR2 from the germline V gene are SGHNT and YENEEA. The CDR3 here is CASSLEPGRGREYF. CDR3 DNA: TGTGCCAGCAGCTTAGAGCCTGGCCGGGGGAGGGAGTACTTC.

The V and J genes are TRBV6-5 and TRBJ1-6; perhaps TRBD1 as D (6 bases). The CDR3 loop spans 12 amino acids. V was cut by 6 bases and J by 10 bases, with 10 bases left in between. Germline values: CDR1 MNHEY, CDR2 SVGAGI. The CDR3 region is CASRRGLSPLHF. DNA for the CDR3: TGTGCCAGCAGGAGGGGGTTATCACCCCTCCACTTT.

The chain has TRBV7-2 and TRBJ2-7; perhaps TRBD1 as D (5 bases). With 5 bases removed from V and 2 bases from J, the gap between germline ends came to 13 bases. The CDR3 runs to 14 residues. In germline, CDR1 is SGHTA, CDR2 FQGNSA. The CDR3 reads CASSAEVRAYEQYF. The CDR3 region has the DNA TGTGCCAGCAGCGCAGAAGTCAGGGCCTACGAGCAGTACTTC.

The chain uses TRBV6-6 and TRBJ2-1, with D unclear. The V gene's germline CDR1 is MNHNY and CDR2 SVGAGI (reference sequence). The CDR3 has 13 amino acids. The ends were cut back, 0 bases at V and 10 bases at J, with 10 bases in the middle. CDR3 residues: CASSYSLGREQFF. CDR3 nucleotide sequence: TGTGCCAGCAGTTACTCACTTGGTCGGGAGCAGTTCTTC.

The chain links TRBV5-6 to TRBJ1-6; D may be TRBD1 (5 bases). Germline loops: CDR1 SGHDT, CDR2 YYEEEE. The length of the CDR3 is 15 residues. The germline V and J ends were trimmed by 2 bases and 10 bases, with 16 bases remaining between them. The CDR3 sequence: CASSFGAEVGSPLHF. CDR3 nucleotide sequence: TGTGCCAGCAGCTTTGGGGCAGAAGTGGGATCACCCCTCCACTTT.

This clone has only a few counts. V and J are TRBV6-5 and TRBJ1-2; TRBD1 agrees at 8 bases. The ends lost 6 bases at V and 4 bases at J; junction bases unmatched: 7. The CDR3 is 14 residues long. Per the germline V gene, CDR1 is MNHEY and CDR2 is SVGAGI. The CDR3 reads CASSLAGGTYGYTF. CDR3 nucleotides: TGTGCCAGCAGCTTAGCAGGGGGCACCTATGGCTACACCTTC.

V usage is TRBV28 and J usage is TRBJ1-2, with 9 bases fitting TRBD1. Germline loops: CDR1 MDHEN, CDR2 SYDVKM. CDR3 size: 15 residues. Trimming cost V 4 bases and J 4 bases; bases outside gene matches: 7. CDR3 sequence: CASSSGTGRAYGYTF. For the CDR3, the DNA is TGTGCCAGCAGTTCCGGGACAGGGCGGGCCTATGGCTACACCTTC.

This clone came up once. V usage is TRBV10-3 and J usage is TRBJ1-5; D ambiguous. Germline CDR1 ENHRY, CDR2 SYGVKD. The CDR3 has 13 residues. Trimming cost V 3 bases and J 4 bases, with 7 bases left between them. The CDR3 reads CAISERDNQPQHF. CDR3 DNA sequence: TGTGCCATCAGTGAAAGAGATAATCAGCCCCAGCATTTT.

The chain employs TRBV14 and TRBJ1-3, with D hard to call. V lost 3 bases and J 2 bases, leaving 11 bases between the germline ends. The length of the CDR3 is 15 residues. Germline-derived CDR1 and CDR2 are SGHDN and FVKESK. As DNA, the CDR3 is TGTGCCAGCAGCCAGATCGCGTTCGCTGGAAACACCATATATTTT. Encoded protein: CASSQIAFAGNTIYF.

V usage is TRBV7-9 and J usage is TRBJ1-4, with TRBD1 as a possible D gene (5 bases). V lost 6 bases and J 4 bases, leaving 15 bases between the germline ends. Looked up from germline, CDR1 is SEHNR and CDR2 is FQNEAQ (reference sequence). The CDR3 has 15 residues. The CDR3 nucleotides read TGTGCCAGCAGTCCACAGATGACAGTTAATGAAAAACTGTTTTTT. This translates into CASSPQMTVNEKLFF. The full variable domain, its missing parts supplied by reference TRBV7-9 and TRBJ1-4, is DTGVSQNPRHKITKRGQNVTFRCDPISEHNRLYWYRQTLGQGPEFLTYFQNEAQLEKSRLLSDRFSAERPKGSFSTLEIQRTEQGDSAMYLCASSPQMTVNEKLFFGSGTQLSVL.

V is TRBV5-8 and J is TRBJ1-4, with D uncertain. From germline, CDR1 is SGHTS and CDR2 YDEGEE. The CDR3 is 15 amino acids. The V and J ends lost 1 base and 7 bases respectively, with 14 bases between them. The CDR3 DNA follows: TGTGCCAGCAGCTTGACCCCAGGTCTCTTTGAAAAACTGTTTTTT. Its translation is CASSLTPGLFEKLFF. Complete variable domain (other parts from reference TRBV5-8 and TRBJ1-4): EAGVTQSPTHLIKTRGQQATLRCSPISGHTSVYWYQQALGLGLQFLLWYDEGEERNRGNFPPRFSGRQFPNYSSELNVNALELEDSALYLCASSLTPGLFEKLFFGSGTQLSVL.